Listed here are 26 T cell receptor beta chains from one sample, sequenced in a study of T cell changes during pregnancy in multiple sclerosis. Repertoires were generated with immunoSEQ multiplex PCR, while TCRdb's copy carries only in-frame clones and drops some. The sample has about 32,000 clones; approximately 89% are singletons. The source was CD8+ T cells from peripheral blood mononuclear cells, collected in the first trimester of pregnancy. These TCRs come from a female donor with multiple sclerosis, enrolled in a pregnancy study.

Written as DNA, the CDR3 is TGTGCCAGCAGCTCCCTAGACTACAATGAGCAGTTCTTC. It encodes CASSSLDYNEQFF. This rearrangement joins TRBV11-3 to TRBJ2-1, with unresolved D. V shed 4 bases and J shed 3 bases, with 7 bases lying between them. Germline V lookup: CDR1 SGHNT, CDR2 YENEEA. CDR3 length: 13 amino acids.

The CDR3 DNA follows: TGTGCCAGCTCACCATGGGAGACAGGGGCGCCGGAGACCCAGTACTTC. This codes for CASSPWETGAPETQYF. This chain joins TRBV18 and TRBJ2-5; 8 nucleotides match TRBD1. The junction had 10 bases not matched to a gene; V was cut back by 2 bases and J by 5 bases. CDR3 size: 16 residues. The germline gives CDR1 KGHSH, CDR2 LQKENI.

J is TRBJ2-2 and V is TRBV28; TRBD1 matches 9 bases. CDR3 length: 16 residues. With 3 bases clipped from V and 3 bases from J, the junction kept 5 bases outside the gene matches. Germline CDR1 MDHEN, CDR2 SYDVKM. The CDR3 coding sequence is TGTGCCAGCAGTTTCCCGACAGGGGGGGACACCGGGGAGCTGTTTTTT. Its translation is CASSFPTGGDTGELFF. The whole variable domain, filled in from reference TRBV28 and TRBJ2-2, reads DVKVTQSSRYLVKRTGEKVFLECVQDMDHENMFWYRQDPGLGLRLIYFSYDVKMKEKGDIPEGYSVSREKKERFSLILESASTNQTSMYLCASSFPTGGDTGELFFGEGSRLTVL.

The chain carries TRBV21-1 and TRBJ2-4; the D call of TRBD2 is as the table states it, not checked on the DNA. TRBV21-1 is assigned pseudogene status. This CDR3 contains 14 residues. In DNA, the CDR3 is TGTGCCAGCAGCAGACGCACGGCGGAAAACATTCAGTACTTC. Its protein is CASSRRTAENIQYF.

This chain uses TRBV27 with TRBJ2-2; 14 bases are shared with TRBD2. Germline trimming cut 2 bases from V and 8 bases from J; bases unmatched to any gene: 4. Germline V gives CDR1 MNHEY, CDR2 SMNVEV (reference sequence). The CDR3 has 16 residues. CDR3 amino acids: CASSLTRTSGRGELFF. The CDR3 DNA reads TGTGCCAGCAGTTTAACTAGGACTAGCGGGAGGGGGGAGCTGTTTTTT.

J is TRBJ1-1 and V is TRBV30; 7 bases are shared with TRBD1. This CDR3 has 17 amino acids. CDR1 is GTSNPN, CDR2 SVGIG, per germline (reference sequence). Trimming at V came to 0 bases and at J to 1 base, leaving 11 bases not matched to a gene. The CDR3, as DNA: TGTGCCTGGAGTGTAGGGCCACAGGGGACATGGAACACTGAAGCTTTCTTT. Its protein is CAWSVGPQGTWNTEAFF.

This clone was observed once. V and J are TRBV13 and TRBJ1-2; possible D gene TRBD1, 6 bases. Germline V gene data show CDR1 as PRHDT and CDR2 as FYEKMQ (reference sequence). Trimming removed 0 bases from V and 1 base from J, with 9 bases in between. There are 15 residues in the CDR3. Here the CDR3 DNA reads TGTGCCAGCAGCTTAGGGCAGGGGTATAACTATGGCTACACCTTC. As protein: CASSLGQGYNYGYTF.

The J gene is TRBJ2-2, the V gene TRBV7-7; D may be TRBD1 (6 bases). This CDR3 region has 19 residues. CDR1 and CDR2 (germline): SSHAT, FNYEAQ (reference sequence). V was pared by 5 bases and J by 2 bases, with 24 bases between. CDR3 sequence: CASSRGQGSEAVNTGELFF. Here the CDR3 DNA reads TGTGCCAGCAGCCGCGGGCAGGGGTCAGAAGCCGTAAACACCGGGGAGCTGTTTTTT.

The V and J genes are TRBV5-1 and TRBJ2-2; TRBD2 matches at 8 bases. The V segment lost 4 bases and the J segment 3 bases; nucleotides outside the gene matches: 8. The CDR3 is 16 residues long. The germline CDR1 and CDR2 sequences are SGHRS and YFSETQ. CDR3 nucleotide sequence: TGCGCCAGCAGCGAGTCGGGGGGGGCTTACACCGGGGAGCTGTTTTTT. Its translation: CASSESGGAYTGELFF.

This clone has a single count. The gene calls are TRBV30 and TRBJ2-3; TRBD2 aligns across 8 bases. Germline CDR1 GTSNPN, CDR2 SVGIG (reference sequence). Trimming at V came to 2 bases and at J to 0 bases, leaving 4 bases not matched to a gene. CDR3 length: 15 amino acids. The CDR3 sequence: CAWSKLAESTDTQYF. The CDR3 region has the DNA TGTGCCTGGAGTAAACTAGCGGAGAGCACAGATACGCAGTATTTT.

DNA of the CDR3: TGTGCCAGCAGCCCGGGGACTAGCGGGGACCCGACCTGGGAGCAGTACTTC. Translation gives CASSPGTSGDPTWEQYF. J is TRBJ2-7 and V is TRBV5-8, with 13 bases matching TRBD2. CDR1 and CDR2 (germline): SGHTS, YDEGEE. This CDR3 region has 17 residues. With 4 bases clipped from V and 7 bases from J, the junction kept 14 bases outside the gene matches.

This rearrangement joins TRBV6-1 to TRBJ2-7; maybe TRBD1 (6 bases). The CDR3 sequence is 17 residues long. Germline-derived CDR1 and CDR2 are MNHNS and SASEGT. Trimming took 1 base from V and 0 from J, leaving 16 bases between them. CDR3 sequence: CASSEVLMGQNSYEQYF. The CDR3 nucleotides are TGTGCCAGCAGTGAAGTCTTAATGGGACAAAACTCCTACGAGCAGTACTTC.

The chain combines TRBV6-6 with TRBJ2-7, with 13 bases identical to TRBD2. The trim removed 8 bases at V and 3 bases at J, leaving 7 bases unmatched. The germline V gene has CDR1 MNHNY and CDR2 SVGAGI (reference sequence). CDR3 size: 15 residues. The CDR3 coding sequence is TGTGCCAGCGGGTCACTAGCGGGAGGGTTCTACGAGCAGTACTTC. Translated, it gives CASGSLAGGFYEQYF.

The sample holds one count of this clone. The chain carries TRBV28 and TRBJ2-5; D remains unclear. Trimming removed 5 bases at V and 3 bases at J, with 4 bases between. In germline, CDR1 is MDHEN, CDR2 SYDVKM. The CDR3 contains 11 residues. The chain's CDR3 is CASSVKETQYF. CDR3 DNA sequence: TGTGCCAGCAGTGTAAAAGAGACCCAGTACTTC. The complete variable domain, with remaining parts taken from reference TRBV28 and TRBJ2-5, reads DVKVTQSSRYLVKRTGEKVFLECVQDMDHENMFWYRQDPGLGLRLIYFSYDVKMKEKGDIPEGYSVSREKKERFSLILESASTNQTSMYLCASSVKETQYFGPGTRLLVL.

The gene calls are TRBV27 and TRBJ2-2; no reliable D call. Germline lookup yields CDR1 MNHEY and CDR2 SMNVEV (reference sequence). Trimming pared 4 bases from V and 4 bases from J, leaving 13 bases between. The CDR3 loop spans 15 amino acids. The chain's CDR3 is CASSSPSPSTGELFF. The CDR3 nucleotides read TGTGCCAGCAGTTCTCCTAGTCCCAGCACCGGGGAGCTGTTTTTT.

The rearrangement links TRBV2 to TRBJ1-1; no clear D. Germline V gene data show CDR1 as SNHLY and CDR2 as FYNNEI. Trimming removed 5 bases from V and 4 bases from J, with 17 bases in between. The CDR3 spans 15 residues. CDR3 nucleotides: TGTGCCAGCAGTCCTGACCCCGGAGGAAGCACTGAAGCTTTCTTT. It codes for CASSPDPGGSTEAFF. Based on the CDR3 plus reference TRBV2 and TRBJ1-1, the full variable domain is EPEVTQTPSHQVTQMGQEVILRCVPISNHLYFYWYRQILGQKVEFLVSFYNNEISEKSEIFDDQFSVERPDGSNFTLKIRSTKLEDSAMYFCASSPDPGGSTEAFFGQGTRLTVV.

This rearrangement joins TRBV7-6 to TRBJ1-4; no definite D call. This CDR3 is 14 amino acids long. The germline CDR1 and CDR2 sequences are SGHVS and FNYEAQ. The V gene lost 1 base and the J gene lost 3 bases, with 6 bases spanning the gap. CDR3 region: CASSLVGSNEKLFF. In DNA form, the CDR3 reads TGTGCCAGCAGCTTAGTCGGTTCTAATGAAAAACTGTTTTTT.

The chain couples TRBV27 to TRBJ2-7; 11 nucleotides match TRBD2. Germline assignment: CDR1 MNHEY and CDR2 SMNVEV (reference sequence). Unmatched junction bases numbered 6, after V lost 6 bases and J lost 2 bases. This CDR3 comprises 15 residues. This chain's CDR3 is CASSHTSGGAYEQYF. The CDR3 nucleotides are TGTGCCAGCAGCCATACTAGCGGGGGAGCCTACGAGCAGTACTTC.

This clone was found once. The chain uses TRBV9 and TRBJ2-1; 15 nucleotides align to TRBD2. CDR3 size: 18 residues. The germline CDR1 and CDR2 sequences are SGDLS and YYNGEE. V shed 5 bases and J 6 bases; nucleotides not matched to a gene: 12. CDR3 nucleotide sequence: TGTGCCAGCAGTTCAGTCGTGATGGGACTAGCGGGGGGCAATGAGCAGTTCTTC. It yields the protein CASSSVVMGLAGGNEQFF.

The rearrangement links TRBV5-4 to TRBJ2-5, with D perhaps TRBD1 (5 bases). Germline CDR1 and CDR2: SGHNT and YYREEE (reference sequence). The ends were cut back, 1 base at V and 3 bases at J, with 16 bases in the middle. This CDR3 has 16 residues. CDR3: CASSLLGVINEETQYF. In DNA, the CDR3 is TGTGCCAGCAGCTTGTTAGGGGTGATCAATGAAGAGACCCAGTACTTC.

V gene TRBV5-1 combines with J gene TRBJ1-4, with TRBD1 matching over 7 bases. Looked up from germline, CDR1 is SGHRS and CDR2 is YFSETQ. The CDR3 totals 19 residues. V gave up 2 bases and J gave up 0 bases; unmatched junction bases: 13. The CDR3 coding sequence is TGCGCCAGCAGCTTCCCCGACAGGGATCAAAGGGCAACTAATGAAAAACTGTTTTTT. This sequence encodes CASSFPDRDQRATNEKLFF. Full variable domain (outside the CDR3, taken from reference TRBV5-1 and TRBJ1-4): KAGVTQTPRYLIKTRGQQVTLSCSPISGHRSVSWYQQTPGQGLQFLFEYFSETQRNKGNFPGRFSGRQFSNSRSEMNVSTLELGDSALYLCASSFPDRDQRATNEKLFFGSGTQLSVL.

This chain connects TRBV7-3 to TRBJ2-2; a weak D match, TRBD2 (7 bases). V was trimmed by 1 base and J by 5 bases, leaving 14 bases between them. The CDR3 has 16 residues. Germline CDR1 is SGHTA and CDR2 is FQGTGA. CDR3 nucleotides: TGTGCCAGCAGCTTAAGCCGGGGGGCGAGAACCGGGGAGCTGTTTTTT. Translation gives CASSLSRGARTGELFF.

V gene TRBV4-2 combines with J gene TRBJ2-7; 16 nucleotides match TRBD2. The CDR3 is made up of 16 amino acids. Germline values: CDR1 LGHNA, CDR2 YNFKEQ. V gave up 3 bases and J gave up 2 bases; unmatched junction bases: 1. CDR3: CASSQGLAGGTYEQYF. DNA for the CDR3: TGTGCCAGCAGCCAGGGACTAGCGGGGGGGACCTACGAGCAGTACTTC.

This clone appeared a few times. The chain couples TRBV5-1 to TRBJ2-7; TRBD2 is a possible D gene (5 bases). This CDR3 comprises 13 residues. Per germline, CDR1 SGHRS and CDR2 YFSETQ. The ends were cut back, 6 bases at V and 4 bases at J, with 14 bases in the middle. CDR3 bases: TGCGCCAGCAATAAGGACTTAAGTTACGAGCAGTACTTC. It codes for CASNKDLSYEQYF.

This clone was picked up a small number of times. The chain combines TRBV30 with TRBJ2-7; D remains ambiguous. Germline V gives CDR1 GTSNPN, CDR2 SVGIG (reference sequence). CDR3 length: 13 residues. Between the trimmed V and J ends, which lost 1 base and 2 bases, there was a span of 9 bases. Here the CDR3 DNA reads TGTGCCTGGAGTGGCGGCATTCCCTACGAGCAGTACTTC. This encodes CAWSGGIPYEQYF.

This clone was counted a single time. The V call is TRBV13, the J call TRBJ1-4; 8 nucleotides agree with TRBD1. This CDR3 has 14 amino acids. Trimming cost V 4 bases and J 7 bases; bases outside gene matches: 5. Germline V gene lookup returns CDR1 PRHDT and CDR2 FYEKMQ (reference sequence). The CDR3 nucleotides read TGTGCCAGCAGCTCCTTGGGACAGGTTGAAAAACTGTTTTTT. Amino acid sequence: CASSSLGQVEKLFF.